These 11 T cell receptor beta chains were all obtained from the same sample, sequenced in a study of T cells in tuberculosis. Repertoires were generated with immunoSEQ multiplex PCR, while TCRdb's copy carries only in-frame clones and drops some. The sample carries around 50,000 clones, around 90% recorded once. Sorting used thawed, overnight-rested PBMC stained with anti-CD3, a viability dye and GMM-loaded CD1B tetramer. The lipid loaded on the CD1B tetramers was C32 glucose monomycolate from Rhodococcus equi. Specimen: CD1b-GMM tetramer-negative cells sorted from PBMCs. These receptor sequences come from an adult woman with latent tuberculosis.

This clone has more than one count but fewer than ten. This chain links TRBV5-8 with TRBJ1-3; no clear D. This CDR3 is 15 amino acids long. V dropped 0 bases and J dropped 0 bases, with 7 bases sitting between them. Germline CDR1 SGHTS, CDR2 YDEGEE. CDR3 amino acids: CASSLAPGSGNTIYF. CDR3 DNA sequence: TGTGCCAGCAGCTTGGCCCCAGGCTCTGGAAACACCATATATTTT.

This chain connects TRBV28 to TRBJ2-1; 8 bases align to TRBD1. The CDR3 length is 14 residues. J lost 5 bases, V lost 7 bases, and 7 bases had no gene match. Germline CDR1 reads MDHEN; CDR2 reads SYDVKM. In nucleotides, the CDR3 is TGTGCCAGCACCCCGGGACAGGCGGACAATGAGCAGTTCTTC. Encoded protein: CASTPGQADNEQFF.

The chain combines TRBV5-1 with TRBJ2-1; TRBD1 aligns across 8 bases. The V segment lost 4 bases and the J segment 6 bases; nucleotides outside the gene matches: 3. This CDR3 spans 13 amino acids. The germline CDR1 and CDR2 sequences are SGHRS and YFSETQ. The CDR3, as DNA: TGCGCCAGCAGCGCAGGACAGGGCAATGAGCAGTTCTTC. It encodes CASSAGQGNEQFF. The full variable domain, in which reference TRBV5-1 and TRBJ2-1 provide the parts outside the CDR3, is KAGVTQTPRYLIKTRGQQVTLSCSPISGHRSVSWYQQTPGQGLQFLFEYFSETQRNKGNFPGRFSGRQFSNSRSEMNVSTLELGDSALYLCASSAGQGNEQFFGPGTRLTVL.

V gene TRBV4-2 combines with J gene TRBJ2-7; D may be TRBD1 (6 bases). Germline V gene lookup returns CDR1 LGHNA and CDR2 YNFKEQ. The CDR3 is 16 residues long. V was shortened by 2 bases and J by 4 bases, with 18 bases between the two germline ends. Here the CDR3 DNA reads TGTGCCAGCAGCCAACGGGCAGGGGCAGGAGCGTACGAGCAGTACTTC. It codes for CASSQRAGAGAYEQYF.

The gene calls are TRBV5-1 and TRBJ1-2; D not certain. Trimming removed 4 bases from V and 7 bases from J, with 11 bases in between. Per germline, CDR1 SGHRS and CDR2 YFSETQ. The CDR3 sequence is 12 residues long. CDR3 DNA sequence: TGCGCCAGCAGCCAAGCGGGCCGTGGCTACACCTTC. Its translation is CASSQAGRGYTF.

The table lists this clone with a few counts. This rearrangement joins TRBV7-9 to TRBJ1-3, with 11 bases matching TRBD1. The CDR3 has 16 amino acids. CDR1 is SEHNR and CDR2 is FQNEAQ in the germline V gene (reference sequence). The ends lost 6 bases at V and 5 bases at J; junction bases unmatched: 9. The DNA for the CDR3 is TGTGCCAGCAGAGGTTACGGGACAGGGGGGAGAAACACCATATATTTT. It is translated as CASRGYGTGGRNTIYF.

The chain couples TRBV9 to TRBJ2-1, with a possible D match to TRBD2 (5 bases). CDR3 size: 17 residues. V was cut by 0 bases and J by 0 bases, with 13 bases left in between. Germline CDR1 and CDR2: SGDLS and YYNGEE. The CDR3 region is CASSVDPSGSSYNEQFF. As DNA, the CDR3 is TGTGCCAGCAGCGTAGACCCCTCGGGAAGCTCCTACAATGAGCAGTTCTTC. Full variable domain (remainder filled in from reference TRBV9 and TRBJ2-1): DSGVTQTPKHLITATGQRVTLRCSPRSGDLSVYWYQQSLDQGLQFLIQYYNGEERAKGNILERFSAQQFPDLHSELNLSSLELGDSALYFCASSVDPSGSSYNEQFFGPGTRLTVL.

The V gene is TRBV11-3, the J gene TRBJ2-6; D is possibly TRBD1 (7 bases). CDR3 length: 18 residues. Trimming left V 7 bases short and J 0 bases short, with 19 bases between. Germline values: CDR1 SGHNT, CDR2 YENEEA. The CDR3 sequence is CASNKEGAPHSGANVLTF. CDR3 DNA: TGTGCCAGCAACAAGGAGGGGGCCCCCCACTCTGGGGCCAACGTCCTGACTTTC.

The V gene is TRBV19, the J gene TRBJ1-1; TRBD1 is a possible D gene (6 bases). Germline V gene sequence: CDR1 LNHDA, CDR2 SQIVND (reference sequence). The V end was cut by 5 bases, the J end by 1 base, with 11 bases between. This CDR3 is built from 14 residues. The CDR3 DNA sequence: TGTGCCAGTAGTCCAACACAGGGGAACACTGAAGCTTTCTTT. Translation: CASSPTQGNTEAFF.

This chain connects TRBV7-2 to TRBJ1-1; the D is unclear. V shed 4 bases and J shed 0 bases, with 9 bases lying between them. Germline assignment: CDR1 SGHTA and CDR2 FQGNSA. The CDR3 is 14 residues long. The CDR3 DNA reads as TGTGCCAGCAGCTCAAGCTCGGTGAACACTGAAGCTTTCTTT. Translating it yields CASSSSSVNTEAFF.

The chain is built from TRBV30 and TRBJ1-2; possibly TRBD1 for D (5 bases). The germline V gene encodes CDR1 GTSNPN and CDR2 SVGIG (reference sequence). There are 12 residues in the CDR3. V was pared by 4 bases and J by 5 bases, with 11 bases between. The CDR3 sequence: CAWTLGGYGYTF. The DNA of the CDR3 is TGTGCCTGGACCCTGGGGGGTTATGGCTACACCTTC.